A selection of T cell receptor beta chains follows, all from one sample in a study of T-cell reconstitution after alpha-beta-depleted transplantation in children. Using its own MiXCR run on the PCR reads, TCRdb lists one record per CDR3 protein. Of about 250,000 distinct CDR3 sequences in the sample, 20% to 30% were seen once. Material: PBMCs, mostly from graft donor cells, obtained 360 days after TCRalphabeta/CD19-depleted stem cell transplant. The receptors were sampled from a female patient aged 2-10 years who had a stem cell transplant for congenital amegakaryocytic thrombocytopenia, so the T cells may come from the graft donor. CDR3s leave out the opening cysteine and the closing phenylalanine or tryptophan.

len: 12
v_gene: TRBV12-3/TRBV12-4
j_gene: TRBJ2-3
CDR3aa: ASTRGASTDTQY

len: 13
v_gene: TRBV5-1
j_gene: TRBJ1-1
CDR3aa: ASSLIDGLNTEAF

len: 14
v_gene: TRBV15
j_gene: TRBJ2-1
CDR3aa: ATSRDLGYKMNEQF

len: 12
v_gene: TRBV10-3
j_gene: TRBJ2-1
CDR3aa: AIGRAGGYNEQF

len: 10
v_gene: TRBV5-6
j_gene: TRBJ2-6
CDR3aa: ASGRTANVLT

len: 14
v_gene: TRBV9
j_gene: TRBJ2-3
CDR3aa: ASSAFGTGGTDTQY

len: 13
v_gene: TRBV6-5
j_gene: TRBJ2-3
CDR3aa: ASSYWTGSTDTQY

len: 14
v_gene: TRBV7-8
j_gene: TRBJ1-1
CDR3aa: ASSLSVRVSNTEAF

len: 16
v_gene: TRBV19
j_gene: TRBJ2-1
CDR3aa: ASSNVVRRTGAHNEQF

len: 13
v_gene: TRBV14
j_gene: TRBJ1-1
CDR3aa: ASSRGQGANTEAF